The clone carrying this T cell receptor (beta chain) showed up just once. Its antigen remains unidentified. Profiling relied on immunoSEQ multiplex PCR, and the TCRdb table lists in-frame clones only, not all of them. The sample lists fewer than 40,000 clones, 75% to 90% occurring once. Looked up from germline, CDR1 is KGHSH and CDR2 is LQKENI. With 0 bases clipped from V and 6 bases from J, the junction kept 7 bases outside the gene matches. This CDR3 is 16 amino acids long. The data derive from a study of pediatric ulcerative colitis. Study-level results: No controls had the two rectal clonotypes shared by ulcerative colitis patients.

The rearrangement uses TRBV18 and TRBJ1-2; 10 nucleotides line up with TRBD1. The sequence was collected from a girl aged 10 to 17 with moderate ulcerative colitis. Material: blood. This chain's CDR3 is CASSPPTGGESDGYTF. Written as DNA, the CDR3 is TGTGCCAGCTCACCACCGACAGGGGGCGAGTCTGATGGCTACACCTTC.